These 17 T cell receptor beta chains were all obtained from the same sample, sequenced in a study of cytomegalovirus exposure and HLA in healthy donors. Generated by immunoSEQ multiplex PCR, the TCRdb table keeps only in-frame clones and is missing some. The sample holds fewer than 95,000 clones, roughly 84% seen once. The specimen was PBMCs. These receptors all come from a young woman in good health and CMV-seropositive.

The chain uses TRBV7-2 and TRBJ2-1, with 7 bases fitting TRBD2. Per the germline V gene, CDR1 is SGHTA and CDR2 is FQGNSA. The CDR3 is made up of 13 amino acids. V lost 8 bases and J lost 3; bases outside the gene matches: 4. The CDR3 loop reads CASHGGNYNEQFF. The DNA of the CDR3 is TGTGCCAGCCACGGGGGGAACTACAATGAGCAGTTCTTC.

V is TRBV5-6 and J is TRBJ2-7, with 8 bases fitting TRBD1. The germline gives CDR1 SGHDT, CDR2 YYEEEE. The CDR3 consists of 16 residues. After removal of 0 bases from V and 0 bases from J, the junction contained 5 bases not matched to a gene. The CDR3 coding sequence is TGTGCCAGCAGCTTGGACAGGACAGGGAGCTCCTACGAGCAGTACTTC. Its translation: CASSLDRTGSSYEQYF.

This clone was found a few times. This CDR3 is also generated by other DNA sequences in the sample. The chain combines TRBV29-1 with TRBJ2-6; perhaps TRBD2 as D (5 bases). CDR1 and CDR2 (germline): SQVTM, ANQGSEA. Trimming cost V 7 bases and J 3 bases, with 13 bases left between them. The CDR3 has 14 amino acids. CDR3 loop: CSATPGSGANVLTF. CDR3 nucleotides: TGCAGCGCCACACCGGGGAGTGGGGCCAACGTCCTGACTTTC. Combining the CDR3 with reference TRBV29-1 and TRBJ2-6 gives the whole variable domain SAVISQKPSRDICQRGTSLTIQCQVDSQVTMMFWYRQQPGQSLTLIATANQGSEATYESGFVIDKFPISRPNLTFSTLTVSNMSPEDSSIYLCSATPGSGANVLTFGAGSRLTVL.

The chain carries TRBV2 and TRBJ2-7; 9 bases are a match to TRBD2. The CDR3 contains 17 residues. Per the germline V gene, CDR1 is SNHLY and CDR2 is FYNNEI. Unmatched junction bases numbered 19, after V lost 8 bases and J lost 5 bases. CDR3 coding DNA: TGTGCCAGCGATCCTGGGGAGCTAGCGGGGTATGGCCACGAGCAGTACTTC. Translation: CASDPGELAGYGHEQYF.

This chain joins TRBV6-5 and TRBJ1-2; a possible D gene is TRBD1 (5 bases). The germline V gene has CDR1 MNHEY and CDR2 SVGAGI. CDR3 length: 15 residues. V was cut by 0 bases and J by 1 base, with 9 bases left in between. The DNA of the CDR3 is TGTGCCAGCAGTTACTCCCGGGGACTTAACTATGGCTACACCTTC. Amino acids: CASSYSRGLNYGYTF.

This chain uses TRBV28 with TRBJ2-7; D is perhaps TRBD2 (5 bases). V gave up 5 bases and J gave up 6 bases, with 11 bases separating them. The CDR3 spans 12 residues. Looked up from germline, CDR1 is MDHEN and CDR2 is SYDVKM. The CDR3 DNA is TGTGCCAGCAGTCCCAAGCGGTCCGAGCAGTACTTC. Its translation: CASSPKRSEQYF.

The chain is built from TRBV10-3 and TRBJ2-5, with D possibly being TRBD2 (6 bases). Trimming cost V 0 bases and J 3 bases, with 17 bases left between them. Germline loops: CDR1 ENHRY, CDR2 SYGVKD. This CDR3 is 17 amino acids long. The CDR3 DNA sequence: TGTGCCATCAGTGAGTCGATGTCGCGGGGATCTAAAGAGACCCAGTACTTC. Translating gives CAISESMSRGSKETQYF.

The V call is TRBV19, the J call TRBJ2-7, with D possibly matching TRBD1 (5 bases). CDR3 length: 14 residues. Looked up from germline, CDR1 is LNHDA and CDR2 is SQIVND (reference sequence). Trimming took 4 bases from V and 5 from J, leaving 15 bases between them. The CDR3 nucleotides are TGTGCCAGTAGTACCTCTTTTGACAGCCACGAGCAGTACTTC. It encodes CASSTSFDSHEQYF.

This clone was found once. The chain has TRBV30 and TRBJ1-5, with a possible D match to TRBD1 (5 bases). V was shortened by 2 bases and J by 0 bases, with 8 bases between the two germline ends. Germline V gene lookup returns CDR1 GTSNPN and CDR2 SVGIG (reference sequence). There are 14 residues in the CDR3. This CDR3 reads CAWSQGDSNQPQHF. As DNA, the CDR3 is TGTGCCTGGAGTCAAGGGGATAGCAATCAGCCCCAGCATTTT.

The CDR3 DNA sequence: TGCGCCAGCAGCTTCACACAGGCGAGCTCCTACAATGAGCAGTTCTTC. The encoded protein is CASSFTQASSYNEQFF. The rearrangement links TRBV5-1 to TRBJ2-1, with D possibly TRBD1 on 5 matching bases. Deletions cut 2 bases from V and 0 bases from J, with 12 bases between. This CDR3 is built from 16 residues. Germline CDR1 reads SGHRS; CDR2 reads YFSETQ. Filled out from reference TRBV5-1 and TRBJ2-1, the complete variable domain reads KAGVTQTPRYLIKTRGQQVTLSCSPISGHRSVSWYQQTPGQGLQFLFEYFSETQRNKGNFPGRFSGRQFSNSRSEMNVSTLELGDSALYLCASSFTQASSYNEQFFGPGTRLTVL.

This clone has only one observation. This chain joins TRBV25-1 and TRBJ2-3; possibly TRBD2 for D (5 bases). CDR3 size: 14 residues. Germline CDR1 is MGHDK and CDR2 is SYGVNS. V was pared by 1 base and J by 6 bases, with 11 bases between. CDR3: CASSESGRRDTQYF. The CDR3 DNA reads TGTGCCAGCAGTGAATCCGGTCGGAGGGATACGCAGTATTTT. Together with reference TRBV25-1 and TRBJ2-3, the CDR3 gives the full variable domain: EADIYQTPRYLVIGTGKKITLECSQTMGHDKMYWYQQDPGMELHLIHYSYGVNSTEKGDLSSESTVSRIRTEHFPLTLESARPSHTSQYLCASSESGRRDTQYFGPGTRLTVL.

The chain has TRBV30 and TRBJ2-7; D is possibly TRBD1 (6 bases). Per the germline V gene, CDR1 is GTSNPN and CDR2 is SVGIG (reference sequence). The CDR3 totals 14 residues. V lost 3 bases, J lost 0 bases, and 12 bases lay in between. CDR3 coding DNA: TGTGCCTGGAGACGGCAGGGGAGCTCCTACGAGCAGTACTTC. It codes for CAWRRQGSSYEQYF. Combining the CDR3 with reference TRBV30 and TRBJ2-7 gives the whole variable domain SQTIHQWPATLVQPVGSPLSLECTVEGTSNPNLYWYRQAAGRGLQLLFYSVGIGQISSEVPQNLSASRPQDRQFILSSKKLLLSDSGFYLCAWRRQGSSYEQYFGPGTRLTVT.

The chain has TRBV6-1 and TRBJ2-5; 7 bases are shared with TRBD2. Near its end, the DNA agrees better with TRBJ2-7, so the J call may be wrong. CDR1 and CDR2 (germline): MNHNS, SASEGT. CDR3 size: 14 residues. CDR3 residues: CASSEWGGRYEQYF. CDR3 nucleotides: TGTGCCAGCAGTGAATGGGGGGGGAGATACGAGCAGTACTTC.

DNA of the CDR3: TGTGCCAGCAGTGAACAAGCGGGGGGGAGTGATACGCAGTATTTT. It yields the protein CASSEQAGGSDTQYF. The chain couples TRBV2 to TRBJ2-3; 10 bases match TRBD2. Germline V gene data show CDR1 as SNHLY and CDR2 as FYNNEI. V dropped 2 bases and J dropped 6; count of bases not matched to a gene: 5. This CDR3 comprises 15 residues.

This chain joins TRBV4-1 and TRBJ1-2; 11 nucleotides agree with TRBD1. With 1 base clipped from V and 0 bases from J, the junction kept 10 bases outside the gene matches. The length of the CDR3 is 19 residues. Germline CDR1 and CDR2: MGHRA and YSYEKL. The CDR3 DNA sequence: TGCGCCAGCAGCCAAGCCCCCCCCGGGACAGGGGGAGCTAACTATGGCTACACCTTC. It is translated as CASSQAPPGTGGANYGYTF.

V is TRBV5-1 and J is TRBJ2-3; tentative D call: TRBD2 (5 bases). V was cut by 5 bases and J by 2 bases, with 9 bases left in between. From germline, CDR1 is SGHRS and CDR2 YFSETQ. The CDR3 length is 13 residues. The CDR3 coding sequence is TGCGCCAGCAGACCCGGGAACACAGATACGCAGTATTTT. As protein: CASRPGNTDTQYF. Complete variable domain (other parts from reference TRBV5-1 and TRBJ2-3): KAGVTQTPRYLIKTRGQQVTLSCSPISGHRSVSWYQQTPGQGLQFLFEYFSETQRNKGNFPGRFSGRQFSNSRSEMNVSTLELGDSALYLCASRPGNTDTQYFGPGTRLTVL.

The CDR3 bases are TGCGCCAGCAGTGAGTACTACCAGCCAGAGACCCAGTACTTC. It codes for CASSEYYQPETQYF. The J gene is TRBJ2-5, the V gene TRBV10-1; D ambiguous. Germline-derived CDR1 and CDR2 are WNHNN and SYGVQD (reference sequence). This CDR3 has 14 residues. The V and J ends lost 1 base and 4 bases respectively, with 10 bases between them.